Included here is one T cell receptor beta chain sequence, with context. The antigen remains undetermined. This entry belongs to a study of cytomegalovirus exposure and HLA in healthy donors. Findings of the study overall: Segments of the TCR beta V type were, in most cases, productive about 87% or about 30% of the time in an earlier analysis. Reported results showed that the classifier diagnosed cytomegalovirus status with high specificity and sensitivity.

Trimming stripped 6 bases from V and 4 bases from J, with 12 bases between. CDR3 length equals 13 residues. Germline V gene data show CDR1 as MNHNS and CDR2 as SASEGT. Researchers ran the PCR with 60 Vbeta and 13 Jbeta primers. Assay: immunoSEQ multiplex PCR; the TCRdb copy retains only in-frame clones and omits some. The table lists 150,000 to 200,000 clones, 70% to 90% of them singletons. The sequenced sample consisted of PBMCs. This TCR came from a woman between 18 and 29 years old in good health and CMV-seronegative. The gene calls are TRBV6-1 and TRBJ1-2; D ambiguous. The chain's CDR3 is CASSREQSYGYTF. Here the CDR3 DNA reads TGTGCCAGCAGCCGGGAACAGAGCTATGGCTACACCTTC.